The subject of this entry is one TCR beta chain. The antigen is unknown. Some clones are missing from TCRdb's copy, which holds only in-frame ones; the method was immunoSEQ multiplex PCR. The table shows around 13,000 clones, with around 76% occurring only once. The sample belongs to a study of OX40 agonist ivuxolimab in advanced cancers. Study summary: Patients were given ivuxolimab, an antibody that agonizes OX40 (CD134). Every patient in dose escalation had hepatocellular carcinoma, melanoma, renal cell or head and neck cancer. Study outcomes and limitations: Expanded clones belonging to CD8+ T cells outnumbered, on average, those of CD4+.

Sequencing was performed on CD4+ or CD8+ T cells sorted from blood, taken in a trial of the OX40 agonist ivuxolimab. The clonotype originates from an adult with an advanced solid tumor such as melanoma, head and neck, liver or kidney cancer.

CDR3 nucleotides: TGTGCCAGCAGCTTAGACTGGCTGAATGAGCAGTTCTTC. This codes for CASSLDWLNEQFF. The gene calls are TRBV7-9 and TRBJ2-1; no clear D. Trimming took 1 base from V and 7 from J, leaving 8 bases between them. Germline CDR1 is SEHNR and CDR2 is FQNEAQ (reference sequence). The length of the CDR3 is 13 residues.